The sequence of this TCR beta chain was determined in a study of CD8+ T cells in alopecia areata. Study outcomes and limitations: Especially in alopecia totalis/universalis, lesional scalp showed greater clonality than normal scalp did.

Concerning this clone itself: Antigen unknown.

Trimming stripped 8 bases from V and 11 bases from J, with 17 bases between. Germline CDR1 and CDR2: SEHNR and FQNEAQ (reference sequence). CDR3 length: 12 residues. Sequencing templates came from extracted RNA that was reverse transcribed into cDNA. TCRdb's copy holds only in-frame clones and misses some; the assay was immunoSEQ multiplex PCR. Found here are about 110,000 clones, approximately 63% of them singletons; the top ten hold under 25%. Sequenced sample: CD8+ T cells sorted from blood. The receptor was derived from a human donor in good health. V is TRBV7-9 and J is TRBJ2-3, with D possibly being TRBD2 (6 bases). The CDR3 DNA sequence: TGTGCCAGCTGCACCGGGAGACCAGGGCAGTATTTT. It encodes CASCTGRPGQYF.